This T cell receptor (beta chain) appears in the sequencing data of a study of T cell responses to AZD1222 COVID-19 vaccine. TCRdb keeps only in-frame clones here, not all; method: immunoSEQ multiplex PCR. The sample contains about 150,000 clones, 90% of which appear only once. Whether given at about 4 or about 12 weeks, second doses were pooled. The sequence came from an adult who received the AZD1222 COVID-19 vaccine. Here the sequenced sample was peripheral blood, taken 28 days after the second AZD1222 dose.

The CDR3 region is CASRPPGRVGEKLFF. CDR3 DNA sequence: TGTGCCAGCCGGCCCCCCGGCAGGGTAGGGGAAAAACTGTTTTTT. The chain has TRBV28 and TRBJ1-4; a weak D match, TRBD1 (5 bases). The V gene lost 8 bases and the J gene lost 8 bases, with 21 bases spanning the gap. The CDR3 consists of 15 residues. Germline V gives CDR1 MDHEN, CDR2 SYDVKM. The variable domain in full, with the rest retrieved from reference TRBV28 and TRBJ1-4, is DVKVTQSSRYLVKRTGEKVFLECVQDMDHENMFWYRQDPGLGLRLIYFSYDVKMKEKGDIPEGYSVSREKKERFSLILESASTNQTSMYLCASRPPGRVGEKLFFGSGTQLSVL.